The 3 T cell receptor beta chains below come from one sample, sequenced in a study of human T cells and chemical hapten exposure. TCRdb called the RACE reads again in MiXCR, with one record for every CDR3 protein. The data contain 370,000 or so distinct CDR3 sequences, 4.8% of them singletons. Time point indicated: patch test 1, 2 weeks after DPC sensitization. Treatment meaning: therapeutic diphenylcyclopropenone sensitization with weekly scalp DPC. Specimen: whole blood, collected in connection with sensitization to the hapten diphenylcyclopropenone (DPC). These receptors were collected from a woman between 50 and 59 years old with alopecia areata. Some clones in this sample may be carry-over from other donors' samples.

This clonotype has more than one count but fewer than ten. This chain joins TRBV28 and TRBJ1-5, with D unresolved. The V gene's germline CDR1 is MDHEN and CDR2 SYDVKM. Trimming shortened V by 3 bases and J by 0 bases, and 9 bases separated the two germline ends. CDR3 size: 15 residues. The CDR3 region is CASSLLDNSNQPQHF. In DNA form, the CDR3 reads TGTGCCAGCAGTTTGTTGGATAATAGCAATCAGCCCCAGCATTTT.

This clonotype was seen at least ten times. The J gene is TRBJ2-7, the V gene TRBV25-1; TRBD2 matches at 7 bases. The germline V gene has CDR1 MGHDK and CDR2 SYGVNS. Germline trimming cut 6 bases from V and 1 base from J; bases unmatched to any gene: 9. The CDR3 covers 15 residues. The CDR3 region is CASSDWQGGSYEQYF. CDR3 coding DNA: TGTGCCAGCAGCGATTGGCAGGGAGGGTCCTACGAGCAGTACTTC.

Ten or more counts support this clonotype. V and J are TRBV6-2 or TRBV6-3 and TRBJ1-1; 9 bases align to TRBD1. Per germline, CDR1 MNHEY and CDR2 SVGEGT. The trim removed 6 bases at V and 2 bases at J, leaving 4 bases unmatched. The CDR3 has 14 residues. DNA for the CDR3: TGTGCCAGCAGATCCACAGGGGGCAACACTGAAGCTTTCTTT. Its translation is CASRSTGGNTEAFF.